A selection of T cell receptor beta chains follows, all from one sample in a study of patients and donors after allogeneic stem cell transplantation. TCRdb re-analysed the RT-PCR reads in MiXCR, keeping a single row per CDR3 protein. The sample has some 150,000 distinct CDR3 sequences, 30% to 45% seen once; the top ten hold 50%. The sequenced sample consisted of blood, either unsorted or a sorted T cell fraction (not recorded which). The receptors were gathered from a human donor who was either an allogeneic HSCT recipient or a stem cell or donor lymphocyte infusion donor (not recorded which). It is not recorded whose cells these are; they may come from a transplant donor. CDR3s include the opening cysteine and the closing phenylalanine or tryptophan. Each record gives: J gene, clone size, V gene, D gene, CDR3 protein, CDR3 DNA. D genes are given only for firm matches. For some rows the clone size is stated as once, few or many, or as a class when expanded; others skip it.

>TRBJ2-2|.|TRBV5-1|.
CASSLARGATGELFF
TGCGCCAGCAGCTTGGCCAGGGGGGCCACCGGGGAGCTGTTTTTT
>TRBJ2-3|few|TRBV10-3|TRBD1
CAIRLRGLGTDTQYF
TGTGCCATCAGATTGAGGGGGCTGGGCACAGATACGCAGTATTTT
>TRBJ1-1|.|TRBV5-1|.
CASSLVPGLNTEAFF
TGCGCCAGCAGCTTGGTCCCGGGGCTAAACACTGAAGCTTTCTTT
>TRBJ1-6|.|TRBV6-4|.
CASSPDRTNSPLHF
TGTGCCAGCAGTCCTGACAGGACGAATTCACCCCTCCACTTT
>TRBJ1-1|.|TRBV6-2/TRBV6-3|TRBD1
CASSYPRGGEAFF
TGTGCCAGCAGTTACCCCAGGGGGGGAGAAGCTTTCTTT
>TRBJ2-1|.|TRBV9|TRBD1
CASSGETGSYNEQFF
TGTGCCAGCAGCGGCGAGACAGGGTCTTACAATGAGCAGTTCTTC
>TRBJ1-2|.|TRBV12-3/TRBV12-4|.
CASSLSLSGYTF
TGTGCCAGCAGTTTATCTCTCTCTGGCTACACCTTC
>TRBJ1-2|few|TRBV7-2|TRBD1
CASSLLAPGTGSNYGYTF
TGTGCCAGCAGCTTATTGGCCCCCGGGACAGGTTCTAACTATGGCTACACCTTC
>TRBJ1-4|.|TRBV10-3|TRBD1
CAISRDRAGGEKLFF
TGTGCCATCAGTCGCGACAGGGCAGGGGGTGAAAAACTGTTTTTT
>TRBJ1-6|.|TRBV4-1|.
CASSRIGLAYNSPLHF
TGCGCCAGCAGCCGCATAGGGTTGGCCTATAATTCACCCCTCCACTTT
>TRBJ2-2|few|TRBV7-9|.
CASLAGELFF
TGTGCCAGCTTGGCCGGGGAGCTGTTTTTT
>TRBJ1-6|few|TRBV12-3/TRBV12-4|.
CASTLRGDSPLHF
TGTGCCAGCACATTAAGGGGGGATTCACCCCTCCACTTT
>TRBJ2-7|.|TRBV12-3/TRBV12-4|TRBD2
CASSHSSGAYEQYF
TGTGCCAGCAGTCATTCTAGCGGGGCCTACGAGCAGTACTTC
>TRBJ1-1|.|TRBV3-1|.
CASSHGPEAFF
TGTGCCAGCAGCCACGGACCTGAAGCTTTCTTT
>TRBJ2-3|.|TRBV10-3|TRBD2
CAISEQLAGGPTDTQYF
TGTGCCATCAGTGAACAACTAGCGGGGGGGCCCACAGATACGCAGTATTTT
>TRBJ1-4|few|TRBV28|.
CASNRLPTNEKLFF
TGTGCCAGCAACCGACTTCCAACTAATGAAAAACTGTTTTTT
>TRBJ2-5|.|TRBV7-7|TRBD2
CASSDLAGGRETQYF
TGTGCTAGCAGCGACCTAGCGGGGGGGCGAGAGACCCAGTACTTC
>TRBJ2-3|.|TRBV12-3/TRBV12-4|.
CADGAGDTQYF
TGTGCCGACGGGGCCGGAGATACGCAGTATTTT
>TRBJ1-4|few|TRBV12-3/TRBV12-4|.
CASSPAPLGEKLFF
TGTGCCAGCAGTCCCGCCCCGTTAGGGGAAAAACTGTTTTTT
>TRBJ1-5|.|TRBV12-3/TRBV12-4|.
CASSLGRQGGGNQPQHF
TGTGCCAGCAGTTTAGGTAGGCAGGGTGGTGGCAATCAGCCCCAGCATTTT
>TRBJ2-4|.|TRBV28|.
CASREAKNIQYF
TGTGCCAGCAGGGAGGCCAAAAACATTCAGTACTTC
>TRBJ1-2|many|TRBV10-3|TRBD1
CAISPGTEYGYTF
TGTGCCATCAGTCCCGGGACAGAGTATGGCTACACCTTC
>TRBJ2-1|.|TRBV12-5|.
CASGRGQNYNEQFF
TGTGCTAGTGGCCGGGGGCAGAACTACAATGAGCAGTTCTTC